The next 23 T cell receptor beta chains were all read from a single sample in a study of T cell responses to AZD1222 COVID-19 vaccine. This table comes from immunoSEQ multiplex PCR, and its TCRdb copy is limited to in-frame clones, with some not included. The table has 160,000 or so clones, just over 90% seen once. This specimen consisted of peripheral blood, obtained 28 days after the second AZD1222 dose. Receptors were obtained from an adult who received the AZD1222 COVID-19 vaccine.

In regard to this clone: Other DNA sequences in this sample translate to the same CDR3. The chain employs TRBV6-1 and TRBJ1-6; D gene unclear. Per the germline V gene, CDR1 is MNHNS and CDR2 is SASEGT. This CDR3 has 13 residues. The ends were cut back, 1 base at V and 6 bases at J, with 4 bases in the middle. The CDR3, as DNA: TGTGCCAGCAGTGAAGGCCCTAATTCACCCCTCCACTTT. It yields the protein CASSEGPNSPLHF.

V gene TRBV2 combines with J gene TRBJ1-6; unclear D gene. The CDR3 length is 16 residues. CDR1 is SNHLY and CDR2 is FYNNEI in the germline V gene. Trimming pared 6 bases from V and 0 bases from J, leaving 12 bases between. The CDR3 DNA reads TGTGCCAGCAGGACCGCGGTTACCTCCTATAATTCACCCCTCCACTTT. It specifies CASRTAVTSYNSPLHF.

The rearrangement joins TRBV2 to TRBJ1-2, with TRBD1 identical over 7 bases. The CDR3 contains 13 residues. V was pared by 2 bases and J by 8 bases, with 5 bases of the junction left unmatched. Looked up from germline, CDR1 is SNHLY and CDR2 is FYNNEI. Here the CDR3 reads CASSERRTGGYTF. CDR3 nucleotides: TGTGCCAGCAGTGAAAGGAGGACAGGAGGCTACACCTTC.

This clone was counted only a few times. The J gene is TRBJ1-2, the V gene TRBV19; 8 bases are a match to TRBD1. Trimming at V came to 9 bases and at J to 8 bases, leaving 11 bases not matched to a gene. The CDR3 extends over 13 amino acids. Germline assignment: CDR1 LNHDA and CDR2 SQIVND (reference sequence). The CDR3 protein is CASERQGSRGYTF. CDR3 sequence (DNA): TGTGCCAGCGAACGACAGGGGTCGCGGGGCTACACCTTC. Based on the CDR3 plus reference TRBV19 and TRBJ1-2, the full variable domain is DGGITQSPKYLFRKEGQNVTLSCEQNLNHDAMYWYRQDPGQGLRLIYYSQIVNDFQKGDIAEGYSVSREKKESFPLTVTSAQKNPTAFYLCASERQGSRGYTFGSGTRLTVV.

CDR3 protein: CASSIISAGRTYEQYF. In DNA, the CDR3 is TGTGCCAGTAGTATAATCTCGGCGGGACGGACCTACGAGCAGTACTTC. The chain employs TRBV19 and TRBJ2-7; D might be TRBD2 (6 bases). Between the trimmed V and J ends, which lost 2 bases and 2 bases, there was a span of 16 bases. Germline V gene data show CDR1 as LNHDA and CDR2 as SQIVND (reference sequence). The length of the CDR3 is 16 residues.

The chain recombines TRBV6-5 with TRBJ2-5; D unclear. CDR1 MNHEY and CDR2 SVGAGI come from the germline V gene. This CDR3 spans 14 amino acids. V dropped 5 bases and J dropped 5 bases, with 15 bases sitting between them. CDR3 protein: CASSPGMTWETQYF. As DNA, the CDR3 is TGTGCCAGCAGTCCCGGAATGACGTGGGAGACCCAGTACTTC.

This rearrangement joins TRBV20-1 to TRBJ1-4, with D unresolved. The V gene's germline CDR1 is DFQATT and CDR2 SNEGSKA (reference sequence). V lost 5 bases and J lost 8, with 9 bases in between. The CDR3 has 11 amino acids. DNA for the CDR3: TGCAGTGCTCCAGCCGGGGAAAAACTGTTTTTT. It translates to CSAPAGEKLFF.

This chain connects TRBV7-6 to TRBJ1-3, with TRBD1 identical over 9 bases. The V segment lost 5 bases and the J segment 2 bases; nucleotides outside the gene matches: 16. The CDR3 covers 19 residues. The germline V gene has CDR1 SGHVS and CDR2 FNYEAQ. The chain's CDR3 is CASSLSPPGTGLTGNTIYF. The CDR3 DNA is TGTGCCAGCAGCCTTTCACCCCCCGGGACAGGGTTAACTGGAAACACCATATATTTT.

In regard to this clone: This specimen includes other DNA sequences encoding the same CDR3. V is TRBV6-1 and J is TRBJ1-6; D gene ambiguous. V was cut by 3 bases and J by 7 bases, with 1 base left in between. This CDR3 is built from 11 residues. In germline, CDR1 is MNHNS, CDR2 SASEGT. Written as DNA, the CDR3 is TGTGCCAGCAGTGAGAATTCACCCCTCCACTTT. It encodes CASSENSPLHF.

This rearrangement joins TRBV10-3 to TRBJ1-1, with 7 nucleotides matching TRBD1. V was pared by 6 bases and J by 3 bases, with 7 bases of the junction left unmatched. The CDR3 consists of 14 residues. CDR1 ENHRY and CDR2 SYGVKD come from the germline V gene. The CDR3 DNA sequence: TGTGCCATCAGCTCCGGGACAGCAGACACTGAAGCTTTCTTT. This encodes CAISSGTADTEAFF.

The chain joins TRBV3-1 (or the pseudogene TRBV3-2) to TRBJ2-3, with D perhaps matching TRBD1 (5 bases). This CDR3 has 17 amino acids. V was clipped by 4 bases and J by 1 base, with 18 bases between them. Germline-derived CDR1 and CDR2 are LGHDT and YNNKEL (reference sequence). CDR3 residues: CASSLFSAGLGTDTQYF. The DNA for the CDR3 is TGTGCCAGCAGCCTTTTCTCGGCAGGGTTGGGCACAGATACGCAGTATTTT.

This chain joins TRBV5-1 and TRBJ2-7, with 10 bases that match TRBD2. Trimming cost V 4 bases and J 6 bases; bases outside gene matches: 4. This CDR3 is built from 13 residues. CDR1 is SGHRS and CDR2 is YFSETQ in the germline V gene. In DNA form, the CDR3 reads TGCGCCAGCAGCCCCGGACTAGCGGTCGAGCAGTACTTC. Residues: CASSPGLAVEQYF.

The chain combines TRBV25-1 with TRBJ1-1, with D hard to call. The germline CDR1 and CDR2 sequences are MGHDK and SYGVNS. With 1 base removed from V and 10 bases from J, the gap between germline ends came to 10 bases. The CDR3 consists of 12 residues. The CDR3 region has the DNA TGTGCCAGCAGTGAATCAAGAGTCGGAGCTTTCTTT. It is translated as CASSESRVGAFF.

The chain joins TRBV5-4 to TRBJ1-1; D not certain. The CDR3 sequence is 15 residues long. The V and J ends lost 4 bases and 0 bases respectively, with 13 bases between them. Germline CDR1 and CDR2: SGHNT and YYREEE (reference sequence). CDR3 protein: CASSKSSILNTEAFF. The CDR3 bases are TGTGCCAGCAGCAAGTCCTCAATTTTGAACACTGAAGCTTTCTTT. Combining the CDR3 with reference TRBV5-4 and TRBJ1-1 gives the whole variable domain ETGVTQSPTHLIKTRGQQVTLRCSSQSGHNTVSWYQQALGQGPQFIFQYYREEENGRGNFPPRFSGLQFPNYSSELNVNALELDDSALYLCASSKSSILNTEAFFGQGTRLTVV.

This rearrangement joins TRBV7-9 to TRBJ1-1; D gene ambiguous. The CDR3 consists of 13 residues. V was pared by 3 bases and J by 2 bases, with 7 bases between. Germline-derived CDR1 and CDR2 are SEHNR and FQNEAQ (reference sequence). CDR3 DNA: TGTGCCAGCAGCTTCGCACAAAACACTGAAGCTTTCTTT. Protein: CASSFAQNTEAFF.

The chain joins TRBV30 to TRBJ1-5; TRBD1 matches at 7 bases. Germline trimming cut 2 bases from V and 11 bases from J; bases unmatched to any gene: 9. The CDR3 contains 13 residues. Germline values: CDR1 GTSNPN, CDR2 SVGIG (reference sequence). The CDR3 DNA reads as TGTGCCTGGAGTCTGGACGAAACAGGGGCCCAGCATTTT. It codes for CAWSLDETGAQHF.

This clone appeared once. J is TRBJ2-3 and V is TRBV29-1, with D unclear. CDR3 length equals 14 residues. Germline V gene data show CDR1 as SQVTM and CDR2 as ANQGSEA. V was clipped by 8 bases and J by 2 bases, with 17 bases between them. CDR3 sequence: CSWGSATTTDTQYF. The CDR3 DNA reads as TGCAGCTGGGGATCAGCAACTACCACAGATACGCAGTATTTT.

The J gene is TRBJ1-2, the V gene TRBV27; TRBD1 might be the D (5 bases). V lost 6 bases, J lost 7 bases, and 18 bases lay in between. This CDR3 has 14 residues. Germline lookup yields CDR1 MNHEY and CDR2 SMNVEV (reference sequence). CDR3 DNA: TGTGCCAGCAGGGACGCGGACATAGCGGGTGGCTACACCTTC. Protein sequence: CASRDADIAGGYTF.

J is TRBJ2-1 and V is TRBV3-1 (or the pseudogene TRBV3-2), with a weak D call TRBD1 (5 bases). Trimming pared 4 bases from V and 7 bases from J, leaving 17 bases between. Per the germline V gene, CDR1 is LGHDT and CDR2 is YNNKEL (reference sequence). This CDR3 is built from 15 residues. The CDR3 bases are TGTGCCAGCAGCCCGATGGACATCCCTGGGAATGAGCAGTTCTTC. Translating it yields CASSPMDIPGNEQFF.

The gene calls are TRBV5-8 and TRBJ2-3; 9 bases line up with TRBD2. The V and J ends lost 4 bases and 0 bases, in that order; junction bases with no gene match: 6. Germline assignment: CDR1 SGHTS and CDR2 YDEGEE. CDR3 length: 16 amino acids. The CDR3 DNA reads as TGTGCCAGCAGCCTTGGGACTAGCTATAGCACAGATACGCAGTATTTT. It encodes CASSLGTSYSTDTQYF.

V gene TRBV2 combines with J gene TRBJ2-5, with 7 bases fitting TRBD2. V gave up 4 bases and J gave up 5 bases; unmatched junction bases: 7. The length of the CDR3 is 14 residues. The V gene's germline CDR1 is SNHLY and CDR2 FYNNEI. The CDR3 loop is CASSGAGVVETQYF. As DNA, the CDR3 is TGTGCCAGCAGTGGCGCGGGGGTCGTGGAGACCCAGTACTTC.

This chain links TRBV7-9 with TRBJ1-1, with D unclear. Germline assignment: CDR1 SEHNR and CDR2 FQNEAQ (reference sequence). The CDR3 consists of 15 residues. Trimming left V 1 base short and J 1 base short, with 10 bases between. CDR3: CASSLVEGTNTEAFF. The CDR3 coding sequence is TGTGCCAGCAGCTTAGTCGAGGGCACGAACACTGAAGCTTTCTTT.

The V call is TRBV6-6, the J call TRBJ2-7; D is uncertain. Germline V gene lookup returns CDR1 MNHNY and CDR2 SVGAGI (reference sequence). Trimming took 5 bases from V and 3 from J, leaving 23 bases between them. The CDR3 runs 17 residues. This chain's CDR3 is CASSPTVGPGPIYEQYF. The CDR3 DNA follows: TGTGCCAGCAGTCCGACGGTCGGCCCCGGCCCCATCTACGAGCAGTACTTC.